What follows is one T cell receptor (beta chain) and its context. The sample belongs to a study of blood T cell repertoires in COVID-19. For the study at large: Researchers got acute and convalescent COVID-19 samples from the United States, Italy and Spain. The analysed material was cDNA or gDNA that came from T cells, B-cell-depleted T cells, or PBMCs.

As originally analysed: From reference gene primer amplification, estimates of nucleated cell counts were derived. Method: immunoSEQ multiplex PCR; TCRdb's copy keeps in-frame clones and lacks some. V and J calls and clone size are given by that table; D and trimming were obtained from the DNA. The sample lists roughly 100,000 clones; about 92% were seen once. V was pared by 7 bases and J by 9 bases, with 8 bases of the junction left unmatched. CDR3 size: 13 residues. The chain is built from TRBV12-3 or TRBV12-4 and TRBJ1-2, with 10 bases aligning to TRBD1. The TCR sequence derives from a woman older than 75 in a cohort sampled during active COVID-19. The sample consisted of peripheral blood. The CDR3 is CASNPWTGGSYTF. The CDR3 DNA reads TGTGCCAGCAACCCATGGACAGGGGGAAGCTACACCTTC.